This entry lists 3 T cell receptor beta chains sequenced from one sample in a study of T cell responses to AZD1222 COVID-19 vaccine. The data were produced by immunoSEQ multiplex PCR, yet TCRdb's version contains in-frame clones alone and is incomplete. This table has about 92,000 clones, roughly nine tenths appearing once. The input for sequencing was peripheral blood, taken on day 0 of AZD1222 vaccination. These receptors all come from an adult in good health.

In its sample, this clone was seen once. The chain joins TRBV6-8 to TRBJ1-5, with D perhaps TRBD1 (6 bases). The CDR3 consists of 17 residues. Germline CDR1 and CDR2: MNHGY and SAAAGT. The V end lost 6 bases, the J end lost 2 bases, and 20 bases lay between the germline ends. The CDR3 reads CASRDLDRLNRNQPQHF. CDR3 in DNA: TGTGCCAGCAGGGACCTGGACAGACTAAATCGCAATCAGCCCCAGCATTTT.

CDR3 DNA sequence: TGTGCCAGCAGCCCGCGCGGGATAGGAGACAATGAGCAGTTCTTC. This gives the protein CASSPRGIGDNEQFF. The chain employs TRBV7-2 and TRBJ2-1, with TRBD2 as a possible D gene (6 bases). The CDR3 loop spans 15 amino acids. In germline, CDR1 is SGHTA, CDR2 FQGNSA. The V end lost 5 bases, the J end lost 5 bases, and 16 bases lay between the germline ends. Using reference TRBV7-2 and TRBJ2-1 for the parts outside the CDR3, the full variable domain is GAGVSQSPSNKVTEKGKDVELRCDPISGHTALYWYRQSLGQGLEFLIYFQGNSAPDKSGLPSDRFSAERTGGSVSTLTIQRTQQEDSAVYLCASSPRGIGDNEQFFGPGTRLTVL.

The chain couples TRBV5-1 to TRBJ2-3, with 8 bases matching TRBD1. CDR1 SGHRS and CDR2 YFSETQ come from the germline V gene. This CDR3 comprises 14 residues. The V and J ends lost 7 bases and 0 bases, in that order; junction bases with no gene match: 4. The DNA of the CDR3 is TGCGCCAGCCGGGACAGGACTAGCACAGATACGCAGTATTTT. Its translation: CASRDRTSTDTQYF.